This is a list of T cell receptor beta chains from one sample in a study of blood T cells in healthy people across ages. MiXCR, run by TCRdb on the 5' RACE reads, gives a single entry per CDR3 protein. The sample consists of 750,000 to 1,000,000 distinct CDR3 sequences, around 29% of them appearing once. These data were also reused for a study on T cells of mothers and their children.

The sample consisted of blood. Receptors were obtained from a woman aged 40 to 55 in good health. The CDR3 runs from the conserved cysteine through the conserved F or W. The D gene is left open where the match is weak. Where a row states a size, it is once, few, many or the class of an expanded clone; other rows omit it.

TRBV5-1	few	TRBJ1-3	-	TGCGCCAGCGGAATGACGACTCTTGGTGACACCATATATTTT	CASGMTTLGDTIYF
TRBV5-1	-	TRBJ2-1	-	TGCGCCAGCAGCCGTGGGGAAGTGGATGAGCAGTTCTTC	CASSRGEVDEQFF
TRBV9	many	TRBJ2-5	-	TGTGCCAGCAGCGTAGCTGGACAGAGCCAAGAGACCCAGTACTTC	CASSVAGQSQETQYF
TRBV18	-	TRBJ2-7	-	TGTGCCAGCTCACCGGTGGACACCCCCTACGAGCAGTACTTC	CASSPVDTPYEQYF
TRBV25-1	many	TRBJ2-3	TRBD2	TGTGCCAGCAGTGATAGCGGGGGTATCACAGATACGCAGTATTTT	CASSDSGGITDTQYF
TRBV5-4	-	TRBJ2-5	-	TGTGCCAGCACCTTCTTCGACACCTTGGGGACCCAGTACTTC	CASTFFDTLGTQYF
TRBV2	few	TRBJ2-1	-	TGTGCCAGCAGTGAAGCTCGGTGGGGGGGCCCAAAGAATGAGCAGTTCTTC	CASSEARWGGPKNEQFF
TRBV12-3/TRBV12-4	-	TRBJ2-1	TRBD2	TGTGCCAGCAGTTTGGGGGTCTGGCTAGCGGGGGGCAATGAGCAGTTCTTC	CASSLGVWLAGGNEQFF
TRBV28	-	TRBJ2-3	-	TGTGCCAGCAGTTTAACCCTCCCACTATCTTTCACAGATACGCAGTATTTT	CASSLTLPLSFTDTQYF
TRBV28	-	TRBJ1-5	TRBD1	TGTGCCAGCAGTTTAGGCAGGGGGCGTAGCAATCAGCCCCAGCATTTT	CASSLGRGRSNQPQHF
TRBV29-1	-	TRBJ2-7	-	TGCAGCGTTGGTGACACAGCCTACGAGCAGTACTTC	CSVGDTAYEQYF
TRBV7-9	-	TRBJ2-3	TRBD1	TGTGCCAGCAGCCTCAACCAGGGGGCCGTCGCAGATACGCAGTATTTT	CASSLNQGAVADTQYF
TRBV24-1	-	TRBJ2-1	-	TGTGTCACCAGTGATTTGTTTATCGGTGAGCAGTTCTTC	CVTSDLFIGEQFF
TRBV7-3	many	TRBJ2-7	-	TGTGCCAGCAGCTTCTCTGGCGATTCCGAGCAGTACTTC	CASSFSGDSEQYF
TRBV28	-	TRBJ2-7	TRBD1	TGTGCCAGCTCCCATACCGGGACAGGGGGTCAGGTGCAGTACTTC	CASSHTGTGGQVQYF
TRBV9	many	TRBJ1-2	-	TGTGCCAGCAGCGTCAACAACTATGGCTACACCTTC	CASSVNNYGYTF
TRBV14	few	TRBJ2-1	-	TGTGCCAGCAGCCTCTGGGGCCTTTTCGATGAGCAGTTCTTC	CASSLWGLFDEQFF
TRBV4-1	-	TRBJ2-7	TRBD2	TGCGCCAGCAGGGGAGCCAGCGGGAGAACCTACGAGCAGTACTTC	CASRGASGRTYEQYF
TRBV7-6	few	TRBJ2-5	-	TGTGCCAGCAGCTTAGCCCCGGGCCTAACAAGTGGGACCCAGTACTTC	CASSLAPGLTSGTQYF
TRBV29-1	many	TRBJ2-7	TRBD2	TGCAGCGCAGCGCCGGGACTAGCGGGGGGGCTCGAGCAGTACTTC	CSAAPGLAGGLEQYF
TRBV7-6	many	TRBJ2-3	TRBD2	TGTGCCAGCAGCTGGGGAGGGAGCACAGATACGCAGTATTTT	CASSWGGSTDTQYF
TRBV7-8	once	TRBJ2-1	TRBD2	TGTGCCAGCAGCCCGTTGACCGCTAGCGGGGGGTACAATGAGCAGTTCTTC	CASSPLTASGGYNEQFF
TRBV20-1	few	TRBJ1-1	-	TGCAGTGCTAGATTGGGGGTGGGATTAGGAAAGACTGAAGCTTTCTTT	CSARLGVGLGKTEAFF
TRBV18	few	TRBJ2-7	-	TGTGCCAGCTCAGCTGGGGCCAGCGCCTACGAGCAGTACTTC	CASSAGASAYEQYF
TRBV6-6	-	TRBJ1-1	-	TGTGCCAGCTATGGGAGTAAAGCTTTCTTT	CASYGSKAFF
TRBV5-1	many	TRBJ2-1	-	TGCGCCAGCAGCTTGGAGCCCGGGTCCGGGCAGTTCTTC	CASSLEPGSGQFF
TRBV9	-	TRBJ2-3	-	TGTGCCAGCAGCGTAGGGTCATCGGGGCAGGGAGCAGATACGCAGTATTTT	CASSVGSSGQGADTQYF
TRBV30	-	TRBJ1-5	TRBD1	TGTGCCTGGAGCGGACAGGGCAATCGGCCCCAGCATTTT	CAWSGQGNRPQHF
TRBV28	-	TRBJ1-1	-	TGTGCCAGCAAACGGGGGAACACTGAAGCTTTCTTT	CASKRGNTEAFF
TRBV12-3/TRBV12-4	few	TRBJ1-3	-	TGTGCCAGCACCCTTGGGGAACGGGGAAACACCATATATTTT	CASTLGERGNTIYF
TRBV28	-	TRBJ1-4	-	TGTGCCAGCAGTCGATTAAAGAGTGGAACTAATGAAAAACTGTTTTTT	CASSRLKSGTNEKLFF
TRBV20-1	-	TRBJ1-5	TRBD1	TGCAGTGCCCCCATTGACAGGGTTGGCAATCAGCCCCAGCATTTT	CSAPIDRVGNQPQHF
TRBV19	-	TRBJ1-1	TRBD1	TGTGCCAGTAACCACAGGGGGCGAGGGGGAACTGAAGCTTTCTTT	CASNHRGRGGTEAFF
TRBV20-1	many	TRBJ2-7	-	TGCAGTGCCAACCCTGGCAGACGAGAGCAGTACTTC	CSANPGRREQYF
TRBV12-3/TRBV12-4	few	TRBJ1-5	-	TGTGCCAGCAGTGTGACAGAGGTGGGTCAGCCCCAGCATTTT	CASSVTEVGQPQHF
TRBV28	many	TRBJ2-7	TRBD1	TGTGCCAGCAGTAGTCCCGGGACAGGGTACGAGCAGTACTTC	CASSSPGTGYEQYF
TRBV3-1	many	TRBJ2-7	TRBD1	TGTGCCAGCAGCCGGCCGGACAGGGGAACCTACGAGCAGTACTTC	CASSRPDRGTYEQYF
TRBV7-2	many	TRBJ1-5	-	TGTGCCAGCAGCTTAGCGTCCTGGGGTCAGCCCCAGCATTTT	CASSLASWGQPQHF
TRBV12-3/TRBV12-4	many	TRBJ2-1	-	TGTGCCAGCAGTTTAAGGGAGGTGACCTACAATGAGCAGTTCTTC	CASSLREVTYNEQFF
TRBV30	-	TRBJ2-7	TRBD1	TGTGCCTGGGGCAGGGGGAAGATCTACGAGCAGTACTTC	CAWGRGKIYEQYF
TRBV6-5	-	TRBJ1-3	-	TGTGCCAGCAGTCTCGGACGGAACTCTGGAAGCACCATATATTTT	CASSLGRNSGSTIYF
TRBV4-1	-	TRBJ2-7	-	TGCGCCAGCAGCGCCGAATGGGGCAGCGAGCAGTACTTC	CASSAEWGSEQYF
TRBV5-1	-	TRBJ1-5	-	TGCGCCAGCAGCTTCGACAGTAATAGCAATCAGCCCCAGCATTTT	CASSFDSNSNQPQHF
TRBV20-1	-	TRBJ1-1	TRBD1	TGCAGTGCTAGAGATGATTTTGGGACAGGGGTGTCTGAAGCTTTCTTT	CSARDDFGTGVSEAFF
TRBV6-6	-	TRBJ1-1	-	TGTGCCAGCAAACCGGGTCAAAACACTGAAGCTTTCTTT	CASKPGQNTEAFF
TRBV4-2	-	TRBJ1-1	TRBD1	TGTGCCAGCAGCCGCCCACAGGGGCCCACTGAAGCTTTCTTT	CASSRPQGPTEAFF
TRBV9	many	TRBJ2-3	TRBD2	TGTGCCAGCAGCCCGGGGACTAGCGGGGGAACCACAGATACGCAGTATTTT	CASSPGTSGGTTDTQYF
TRBV2	few	TRBJ1-3	-	TGTGCCAGCAGTGAAGCGGTAAAGGGCTTGTATTTT	CASSEAVKGLYF
TRBV10-3	many	TRBJ2-1	-	TGTGCCATCGGCAGCGGCAATGAGCAGTTCTTC	CAIGSGNEQFF
TRBV6-1	many	TRBJ2-5	-	TGTGCCAGCACCACCCAAGAGACCCAGTACTTC	CASTTQETQYF
TRBV10-3	many	TRBJ2-6	-	TGTGCCATCAGTGAGTCGGAGGGGAACATCCGCTCTGGGGCCAACGTCCTGACTTTC	CAISESEGNIRSGANVLTF
TRBV6-6	many	TRBJ2-7	TRBD2	TGTGCCAGCAGTCCGGGGGGGGAAAGAAGCGGGGTCTACGAGCAGTACTTC	CASSPGGERSGVYEQYF
TRBV7-9	many	TRBJ2-7	-	TGTGCCAGCAGCTTAGGATCTGGACAGTCCTACGAGCAGTACTTC	CASSLGSGQSYEQYF
TRBV2	few	TRBJ1-1	TRBD1	TGTGCCAGCAGGTTATATGGACAGGCCAACACTGAAGCTTTCTTT	CASRLYGQANTEAFF
TRBV29-1	-	TRBJ2-5	-	TGCAGCGTTACAGTGAACTATGAGCAGTACTTC	CSVTVNYEQYF
TRBV6-2/TRBV6-3	few	TRBJ1-2	-	TGTGCCAGCAGTGAGGAGGGGGGCGCGAACTATGGCTACACCTTC	CASSEEGGANYGYTF
TRBV7-9	-	TRBJ1-2	TRBD1	TGTGCCAGCAGCACGGACAGGGGGCGGGATGGCTACACCTTC	CASSTDRGRDGYTF